Following are 14 T cell receptor beta chains from one sample sequenced in a study of identical twins. MiXCR was run by TCRdb on the 5' RACE reads, yielding one entry per CDR3 protein. The sample lists roughly 260,000 distinct CDR3 sequences, over 13% occurring once. Sequencing was done on a sample of memory (CD45RO+) T cells sorted from blood. These receptor sequences come from a woman younger than 30 in good health.

This clonotype came up a few times. The genes are TRBV7-2 and TRBJ2-5; D gene uncertain. V was shortened by 2 bases and J by 2 bases, with 6 bases between the two germline ends. This CDR3 is 13 amino acids long. CDR1 and CDR2 (germline): SGHTA, FQGNSA. The chain's CDR3 is CASSLKRQETQYF. The DNA of the CDR3 is TGTGCCAGCAGCTTAAAGCGACAAGAGACCCAGTACTTC.

In its sample, this clonotype was seen a few times. This chain uses TRBV10-2 with TRBJ2-7, with TRBD2 matching over 10 bases. Germline CDR1 is WSHSY and CDR2 is SAAADI. This CDR3 has 18 amino acids. The trim removed 5 bases at V and 0 bases at J, leaving 13 bases unmatched. CDR3 nucleotides: TGCGCCAGCAGTCGTAGCGGGAGGACCTCAATTACCTCCTACGAGCAGTACTTC. Protein sequence: CASSRSGRTSITSYEQYF.

The sample holds a few counts of this clonotype. The chain has TRBV14 and TRBJ1-5; maybe TRBD1 (6 bases). CDR1 and CDR2 from the germline V gene are SGHDN and FVKESK. This CDR3 has 15 residues. Trimming removed 2 bases at V and 2 bases at J, with 10 bases between. CDR3 sequence reads: CASSQTGQRNQPQHF. CDR3 DNA: TGTGCCAGCAGCCAAACTGGACAGCGCAATCAGCCCCAGCATTTT.

The V call is TRBV9, the J call TRBJ2-3; the match to TRBD2 covers 8 bases. Looked up from germline, CDR1 is SGDLS and CDR2 is YYNGEE. The V segment lost 0 bases and the J segment 3 bases; nucleotides outside the gene matches: 0. The CDR3 contains 14 residues. The CDR3 region is CASSVGGRTDTQYF. CDR3 coding DNA: TGTGCCAGCAGCGTAGGCGGGAGGACAGATACGCAGTATTTT.

This clonotype appeared a few times. The rearrangement links TRBV7-2 to TRBJ2-2; tentatively, D is TRBD1 (5 bases). The germline V and J ends were trimmed by 5 bases and 5 bases, with 15 bases remaining between them. The CDR3 spans 15 residues. Germline V gene lookup returns CDR1 SGHTA and CDR2 FQGNSA. The CDR3 region is CASSIRIQGTGELFF. The CDR3 coding sequence is TGTGCCAGCAGCATCCGGATTCAGGGTACCGGGGAGCTGTTTTTT.

The chain recombines TRBV6-2 or TRBV6-3 with TRBJ2-4; a weak D match, TRBD2 (5 bases). V was cut by 0 bases and J by 15 bases, with 18 bases left in between. The CDR3 has 14 amino acids. Looked up from germline, CDR1 is MNHEY and CDR2 is SVGEGT. The CDR3 region is CASSYSTNGGIGYF. CDR3 DNA: TGTGCCAGCAGTTACTCGACTAACGGAGGAATAGGGTACTTC.

The V call is TRBV12-3 or TRBV12-4, the J call TRBJ1-6; 8 bases align to TRBD1. This CDR3 spans 16 amino acids. J was trimmed by 10 bases and V by 5 bases; bases with no gene match: 13. Here the CDR3 reads CASSLAAGQGFSPLHF. The DNA for the CDR3 is TGTGCCAGCAGTCTGGCCGCCGGACAGGGTTTCTCACCCCTCCACTTT.

The gene calls are TRBV6-5 and TRBJ1-2; D uncertain. The CDR3 runs to 14 residues. Germline loops: CDR1 MNHEY, CDR2 SVGAGI. Trimming cost V 4 bases and J 3 bases, with 12 bases left between them. In DNA, the CDR3 is TGTGCCAGCAGTTTCCGTAAGGTGGACTATGGCTACACCTTC. Amino acids: CASSFRKVDYGYTF.

There are a few counts of this clonotype. This chain uses TRBV20-1 with TRBJ2-3; 9 bases match TRBD2. V trimming: 6 bases; J trimming: 3 bases; junction bases outside the gene matches: 10. Germline assignment: CDR1 DFQATT and CDR2 SNEGSKA (reference sequence). The CDR3 has 15 residues. CDR3 region: CSATLAGGRTDTQYF. The CDR3 coding sequence is TGCAGTGCCACCCTGGCGGGGGGGCGAACAGATACGCAGTATTTT.

The chain couples TRBV20-1 to TRBJ2-3; a possible D gene is TRBD2 (5 bases). The CDR3 has 18 residues. The germline V and J ends were trimmed by 0 bases and 2 bases, with 21 bases remaining between them. Germline loops: CDR1 DFQATT, CDR2 SNEGSKA (reference sequence). This CDR3 reads CSARDEGISGPYTDTQYF. The CDR3 DNA is TGCAGTGCTAGAGATGAAGGGATAAGCGGCCCCTACACAGATACGCAGTATTTT.

This chain joins TRBV4-2 and TRBJ2-2, with 8 bases fitting TRBD2. Germline V CDR1 and CDR2: LGHNA, YNFKEQ. Trimming removed 2 bases from V and 6 bases from J; junction bases left unmatched: 8. The CDR3 runs to 16 residues. As DNA, the CDR3 is TGTGCCAGCAGCCAACCGGGGGGGCGAGAGGCCGGGGAGCTGTTTTTT. It yields the protein CASSQPGGREAGELFF.

Concerning this clonotype: One junction end does not reproduce the germline sequence, and a read error may be involved. The rearrangement uses TRBV29-1 and TRBJ2-5, with unresolved D. Germline CDR1 reads SQVTM; CDR2 reads ANQGSEA. The CDR3 spans 10 residues. The CDR3 DNA follows: TGCAGCGTCCGGTCGGAGAGCCAGTACTTC. Amino acid sequence: CSVRSESQYF.

In its sample, this clonotype was seen many times. The chain recombines TRBV6-1 with TRBJ1-6; weak D call: TRBD1 (6 bases). Between the trimmed V and J ends, which lost 3 bases and 9 bases, there was a span of 12 bases. Germline V gene sequence: CDR1 MNHNS, CDR2 SASEGT. This CDR3 has 14 residues. CDR3 protein: CASSEGAEGSPLHF. The CDR3 DNA sequence: TGTGCCAGCAGTGAGGGGGCAGAGGGTTCACCCCTCCACTTT.

This clonotype was observed once. The V gene is TRBV6-2 or TRBV6-3, the J gene TRBJ2-1; D unresolved. Germline lookup yields CDR1 MNHEY and CDR2 SVGEGT. V lost 7 bases, J lost 9 bases, and 13 bases lay in between. This CDR3 is 12 amino acids long. This chain's CDR3 is CASTYLGVEQFF. The DNA of the CDR3 is TGTGCCAGCACCTACCTAGGCGTTGAGCAGTTCTTC.